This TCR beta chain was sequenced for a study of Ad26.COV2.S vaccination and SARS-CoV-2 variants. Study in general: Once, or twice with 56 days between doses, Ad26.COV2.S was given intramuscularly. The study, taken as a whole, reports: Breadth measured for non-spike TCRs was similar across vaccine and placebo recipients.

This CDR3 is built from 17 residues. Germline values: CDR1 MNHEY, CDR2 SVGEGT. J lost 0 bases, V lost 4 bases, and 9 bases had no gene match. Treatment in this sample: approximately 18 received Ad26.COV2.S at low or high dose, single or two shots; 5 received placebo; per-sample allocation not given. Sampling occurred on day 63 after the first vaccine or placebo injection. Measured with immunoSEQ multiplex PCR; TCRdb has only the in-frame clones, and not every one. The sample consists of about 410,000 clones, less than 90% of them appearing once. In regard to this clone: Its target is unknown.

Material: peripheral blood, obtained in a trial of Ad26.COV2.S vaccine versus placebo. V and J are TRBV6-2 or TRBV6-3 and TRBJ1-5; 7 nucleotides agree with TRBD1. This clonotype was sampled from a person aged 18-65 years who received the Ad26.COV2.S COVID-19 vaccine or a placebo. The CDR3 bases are TGTGCCAGCAGTTCGGGACAGCTCTCACTTAGCAATCAGCCCCAGCATTTT. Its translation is CASSSGQLSLSNQPQHF.